Listed below are T cell receptor beta chains from one sample, sequenced in a study of T-cell reconstitution after alpha-beta-depleted transplantation in children. TCRdb called the PCR reads again in MiXCR, with one record for every CDR3 protein. This table has 220,000 or so distinct CDR3 sequences, 7.5% to 9.5% appearing once. Sequences were derived from PBMCs, mostly from graft donor cells, sampled 180 days after TCRalphabeta/CD19-depleted stem cell transplant. The receptors were gathered from a male patient between 10 and 17 years old who had a stem cell transplant for acute lymphoblastic leukemia, so the T cells may come from the graft donor. Both conserved end residues are part of each CDR3. The D gene is left open where the match is weak. Expanded clones are given a class, and other clones once, few, many or no size at all.

j_call clone_size v_call d_call cdr3_aa cdr3_nt
TRBJ2-2 many TRBV4-2 - CASSQDSNTGATGELFF TGTGCCAGCAGCCAAGATAGTAATACAGGAGCGACCGGGGAGCTGTTTTTT
TRBJ2-1 many TRBV7-3 - CASSLKTGRTYNEQFF TGTGCCAGCAGCTTAAAGACAGGGAGGACCTACAATGAGCAGTTCTTC
TRBJ2-2 many TRBV2 - CASSEALDSDNTGELFF TGTGCCAGCAGTGAAGCGCTGGATAGCGACAACACCGGGGAGCTGTTTTTT
TRBJ1-1 many TRBV5-1 TRBD1 CASSLETGLNTEAFF TGCGCCAGCAGCTTGGAGACAGGGCTGAACACTGAAGCTTTCTTT
TRBJ2-1 many TRBV12-3/TRBV12-4 - CASSVGTSYNEQFF TGTGCCAGCAGTGTCGGGACCAGCTACAATGAGCAGTTCTTC
TRBJ1-4 many TRBV20-1 - CSARDAGQFNEKLFF TGCAGTGCTAGAGATGCCGGACAGTTTAATGAAAAACTGTTTTTT
TRBJ2-4 many TRBV20-1 TRBD1 CSAPTGVLNIQYF TGCAGTGCTCCAACAGGGGTCCTAAACATTCAGTACTTC
TRBJ1-4 - TRBV7-2 - CASSLRQQLSNEKLFF TGTGCCAGCAGCTTACGCCAACAGTTATCTAATGAAAAACTGTTTTTT
TRBJ2-1 many TRBV9 TRBD2 CASSSSGGYEQFF TGTGCCAGCAGCTCAAGCGGGGGATATGAGCAGTTCTTC
TRBJ2-3 many TRBV6-2/TRBV6-3 - CASRLNTDTQYF TGTGCCAGCAGGCTAAACACAGATACGCAGTATTTT
TRBJ2-2 many TRBV7-2 - CASSPALGNTGELFF TGTGCCAGCAGCCCGGCCTTAGGGAACACCGGGGAGCTGTTTTTT
TRBJ1-5 many TRBV20-1 - CSAGGDQPQHF TGCAGTGCTGGGGGCGATCAGCCCCAGCATTTT
TRBJ1-5 - TRBV27 - CTSSPGQREFNQPQHF TGCACCAGCAGTCCAGGACAGAGGGAATTTAATCAGCCCCAGCATTTT
TRBJ2-5 many TRBV2 - CASGQWETQYF TGTGCCAGCGGACAGTGGGAGACCCAGTACTTC
TRBJ2-1 many TRBV28 - CASSLTVDNEQFF TGTGCCAGCAGTTTAACGGTAGACAATGAGCAGTTCTTC
TRBJ1-4 many TRBV5-1 - CASSLEGLNEKLFF TGCGCCAGCAGCTTGGAAGGGTTAAATGAAAAACTGTTTTTT
TRBJ1-5 many TRBV5-1 - CASRPGPPKSNQPQHF TGCGCCAGCAGGCCGGGACCTCCTAAGAGCAATCAGCCCCAGCATTTT
TRBJ1-1 many TRBV28 TRBD1 CATRDRGVMNTEAFF TGTGCCACCCGGGACAGGGGGGTTATGAACACTGAAGCTTTCTTT
TRBJ1-2 many TRBV29-1 - CSVDGTGSGYTF TGCAGCGTTGATGGAACAGGTAGTGGCTACACCTTC
TRBJ2-1 many TRBV7-6 TRBD2 CASSLLGLGNEQFF TGTGCCAGCAGCTTATTGGGACTAGGCAATGAGCAGTTCTTC
TRBJ2-7 many TRBV4-1 TRBD2 CASSQELAGDPYEQYF TGCGCCAGCAGCCAAGAACTAGCGGGGGACCCCTACGAGCAGTACTTC
TRBJ2-1 many TRBV18 - CASSPQGGNEQFF TGTGCCAGCTCACCACAGGGTGGCAATGAGCAGTTCTTC
TRBJ1-2 many TRBV12-3/TRBV12-4 TRBD1 CASSWTGTYGYTF TGTGCCAGCAGTTGGACAGGGACCTATGGCTACACCTTC
TRBJ1-6 many TRBV7-9 - CASSLTGVESPLHF TGTGCCAGCAGCTTAACTGGGGTAGAGTCACCCCTCCACTTT
TRBJ2-7 many TRBV5-1 - CASRVGYGYEQYF TGCGCCAGCAGGGTTGGGTATGGCTACGAGCAGTACTTC
TRBJ2-3 many TRBV5-6 - CASSLYWGNTDTQYF TGTGCCAGCAGCTTGTATTGGGGAAACACAGATACGCAGTATTTT
TRBJ2-1 many TRBV20-1 - CSASLRFVRSNEQFF TGCAGTGCTAGCCTCAGGTTCGTCCGTAGCAATGAGCAGTTCTTC